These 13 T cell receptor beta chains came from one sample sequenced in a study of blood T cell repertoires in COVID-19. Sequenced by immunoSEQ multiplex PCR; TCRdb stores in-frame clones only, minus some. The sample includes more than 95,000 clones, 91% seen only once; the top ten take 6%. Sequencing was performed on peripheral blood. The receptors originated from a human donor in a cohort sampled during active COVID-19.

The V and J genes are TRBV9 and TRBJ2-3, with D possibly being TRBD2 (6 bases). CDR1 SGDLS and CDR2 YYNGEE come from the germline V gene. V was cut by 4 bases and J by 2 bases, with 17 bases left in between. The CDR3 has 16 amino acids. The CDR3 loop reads CASSHNDGGTTDTQYF. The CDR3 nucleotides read TGTGCCAGCAGCCACAACGACGGCGGGACCACAGATACGCAGTATTTT.

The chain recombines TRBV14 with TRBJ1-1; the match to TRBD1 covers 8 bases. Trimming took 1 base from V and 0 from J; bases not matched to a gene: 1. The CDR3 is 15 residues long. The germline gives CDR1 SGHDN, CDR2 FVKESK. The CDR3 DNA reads TGTGCCAGCAGCCAAGGACAGGGGTTGAACACTGAAGCTTTCTTT. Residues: CASSQGQGLNTEAFF.

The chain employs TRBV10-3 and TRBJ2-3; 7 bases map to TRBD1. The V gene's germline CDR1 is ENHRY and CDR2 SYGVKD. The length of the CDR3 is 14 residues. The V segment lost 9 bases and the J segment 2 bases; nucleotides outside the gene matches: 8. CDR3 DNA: TGTGCCATGGGGACAGCGGAGGTCACAGATACGCAGTATTTT. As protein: CAMGTAEVTDTQYF.

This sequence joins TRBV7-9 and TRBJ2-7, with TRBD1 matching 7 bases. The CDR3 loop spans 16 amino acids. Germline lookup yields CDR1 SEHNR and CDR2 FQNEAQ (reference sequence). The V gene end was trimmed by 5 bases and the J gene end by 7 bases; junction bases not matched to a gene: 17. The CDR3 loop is CASSAGSGGLGWEQYF. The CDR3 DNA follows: TGTGCCAGCAGCGCCGGTTCAGGGGGTCTAGGGTGGGAGCAGTACTTC.

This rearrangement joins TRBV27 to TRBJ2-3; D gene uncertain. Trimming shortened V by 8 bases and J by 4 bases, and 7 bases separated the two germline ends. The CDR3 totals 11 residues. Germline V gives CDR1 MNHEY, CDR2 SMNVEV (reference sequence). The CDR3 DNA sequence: TGTGCCAGCTGGAGCGCAGATACGCAGTATTTT. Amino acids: CASWSADTQYF.

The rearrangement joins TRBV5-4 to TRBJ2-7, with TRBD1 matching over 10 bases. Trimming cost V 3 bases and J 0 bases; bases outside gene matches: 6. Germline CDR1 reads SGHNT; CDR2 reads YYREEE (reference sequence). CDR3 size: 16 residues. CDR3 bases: TGTGCCAGCAGCTCAGGGACAGGGGTCACCTCCTACGAGCAGTACTTC. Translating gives CASSSGTGVTSYEQYF.

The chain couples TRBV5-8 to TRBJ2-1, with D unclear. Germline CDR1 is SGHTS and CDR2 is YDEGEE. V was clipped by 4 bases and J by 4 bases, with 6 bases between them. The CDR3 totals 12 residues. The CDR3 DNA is TGTGCCAGCAGCCTTTTATACAATGAGCAGTTCTTC. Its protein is CASSLLYNEQFF.

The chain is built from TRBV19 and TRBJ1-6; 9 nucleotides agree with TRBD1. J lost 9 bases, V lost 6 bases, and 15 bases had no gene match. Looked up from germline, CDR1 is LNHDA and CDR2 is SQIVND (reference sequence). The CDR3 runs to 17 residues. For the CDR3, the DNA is TGTGCCAGTAGCCCACCAACCACCGGGACAGGGTTTTCACCCCTCCACTTT. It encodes CASSPPTTGTGFSPLHF.

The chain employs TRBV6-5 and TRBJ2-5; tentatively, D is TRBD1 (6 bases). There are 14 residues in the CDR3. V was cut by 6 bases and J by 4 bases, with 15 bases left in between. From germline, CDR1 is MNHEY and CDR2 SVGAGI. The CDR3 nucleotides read TGTGCCAGCAGCAAACAGGGTATGAGAGAGACCCAGTACTTC. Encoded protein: CASSKQGMRETQYF.

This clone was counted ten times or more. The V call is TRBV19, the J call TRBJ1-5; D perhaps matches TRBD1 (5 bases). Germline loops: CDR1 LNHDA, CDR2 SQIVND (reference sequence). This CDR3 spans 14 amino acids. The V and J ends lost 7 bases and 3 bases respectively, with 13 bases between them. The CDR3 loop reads CASTPTGDNQPQHF. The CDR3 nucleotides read TGTGCCAGTACCCCTACAGGCGACAATCAGCCCCAGCATTTT.

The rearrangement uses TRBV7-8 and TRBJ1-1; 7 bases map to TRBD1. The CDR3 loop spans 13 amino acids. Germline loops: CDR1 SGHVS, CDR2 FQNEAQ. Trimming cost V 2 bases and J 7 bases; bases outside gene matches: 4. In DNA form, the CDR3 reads TGTGCCAGCAGCTTACGGACAGGACTTGAAGCTTTCTTT. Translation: CASSLRTGLEAFF.

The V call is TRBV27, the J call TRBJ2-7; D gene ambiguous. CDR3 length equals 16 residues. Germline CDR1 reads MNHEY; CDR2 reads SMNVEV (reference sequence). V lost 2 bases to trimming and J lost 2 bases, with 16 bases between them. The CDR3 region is CASSLSLGQLAYEQYF. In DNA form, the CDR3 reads TGTGCCAGCAGTTTAAGTCTTGGGCAGCTTGCCTACGAGCAGTACTTC.

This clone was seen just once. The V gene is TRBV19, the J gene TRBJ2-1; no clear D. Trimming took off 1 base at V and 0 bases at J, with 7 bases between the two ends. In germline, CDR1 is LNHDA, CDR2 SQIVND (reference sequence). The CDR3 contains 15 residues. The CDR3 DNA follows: TGTGCCAGTAGTATAGCCCGTAGCTCCTACAATGAGCAGTTCTTC. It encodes CASSIARSSYNEQFF. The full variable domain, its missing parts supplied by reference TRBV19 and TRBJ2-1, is DGGITQSPKYLFRKEGQNVTLSCEQNLNHDAMYWYRQDPGQGLRLIYYSQIVNDFQKGDIAEGYSVSREKKESFPLTVTSAQKNPTAFYLCASSIARSSYNEQFFGPGTRLTVL.